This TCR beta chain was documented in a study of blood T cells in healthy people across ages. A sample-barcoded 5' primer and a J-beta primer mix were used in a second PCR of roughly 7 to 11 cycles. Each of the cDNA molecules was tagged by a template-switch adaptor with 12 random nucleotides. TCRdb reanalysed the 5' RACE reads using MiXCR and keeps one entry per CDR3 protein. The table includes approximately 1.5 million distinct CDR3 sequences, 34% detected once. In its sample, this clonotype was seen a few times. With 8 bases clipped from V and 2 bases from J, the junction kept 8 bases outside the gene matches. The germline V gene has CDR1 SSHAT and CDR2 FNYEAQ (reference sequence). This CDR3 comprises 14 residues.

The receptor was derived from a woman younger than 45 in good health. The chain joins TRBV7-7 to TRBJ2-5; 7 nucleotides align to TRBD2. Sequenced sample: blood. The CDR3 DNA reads TGTGCCAGCGCGAGCGGGACTTATCAAGAGACCCAGTACTTC. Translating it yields CASASGTYQETQYF.